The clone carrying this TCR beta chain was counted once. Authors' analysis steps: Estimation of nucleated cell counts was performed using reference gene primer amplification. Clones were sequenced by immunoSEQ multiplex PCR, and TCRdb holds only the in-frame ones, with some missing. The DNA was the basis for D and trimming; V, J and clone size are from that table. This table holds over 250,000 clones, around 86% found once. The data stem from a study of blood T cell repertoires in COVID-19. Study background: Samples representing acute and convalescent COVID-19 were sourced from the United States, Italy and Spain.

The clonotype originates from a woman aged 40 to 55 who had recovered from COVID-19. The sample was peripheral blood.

This CDR3 is CASSSRLAGSPDTQYF. CDR3 in DNA: TGTGCCAGCAGTTCTCGACTAGCGGGGTCGCCAGATACGCAGTATTTT. The V and J genes are TRBV6-2 or TRBV6-3 and TRBJ2-3; 11 bases fit TRBD2. The V gene end was trimmed by 4 bases and the J gene end by 4 bases; junction bases not matched to a gene: 7. Germline V CDR1 and CDR2: MNHEY, SVGEGT. The CDR3 is 16 residues long.